This T cell receptor (beta chain) was retrieved from a study of T cell clonotyping in hematopoietic cell transplantation. Study-level findings and limits: Graft donor and pretransplant recipient Inverse Simpson Index values predicted broader posttransplant TCR diversity. CD4 and CD8 repertoire contributions could not be separated without sorting. At the given depth, recipient repertoires were over 95% de novo clonotypes.

Libraries were prepared by immunoSEQ multiplex PCR; TCRdb keeps only in-frame clonotypes and omits some of them. The repertoire holds more than 65,000 clones, with about 94% as singletons. Points on this clone: Its target is not known.

Germline V CDR1 and CDR2: LGHNA, YNFKEQ. V dropped 0 bases and J dropped 6 bases, with 12 bases sitting between them. The length of the CDR3 is 15 residues. The sequence was obtained from a man aged 50 to 59 in good health. Some clones in this sample may be carry-over from other donors' samples. The chain links TRBV4-2 to TRBJ1-5, with D possibly TRBD1 on 6 matching bases. Sequenced material: peripheral blood mononuclear cells. DNA for the CDR3: TGTGCCAGCAGCCAAGACCGACAGGACGGTCAGCCCCAGCATTTT. Protein sequence: CASSQDRQDGQPQHF.